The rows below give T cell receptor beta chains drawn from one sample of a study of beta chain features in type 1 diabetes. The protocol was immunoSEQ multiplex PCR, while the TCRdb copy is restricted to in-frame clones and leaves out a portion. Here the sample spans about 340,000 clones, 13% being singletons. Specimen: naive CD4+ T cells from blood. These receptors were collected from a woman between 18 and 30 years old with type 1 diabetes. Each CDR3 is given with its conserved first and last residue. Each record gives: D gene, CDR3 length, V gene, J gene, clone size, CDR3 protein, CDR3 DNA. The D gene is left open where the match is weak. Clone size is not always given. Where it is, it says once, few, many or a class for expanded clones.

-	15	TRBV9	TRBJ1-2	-	CASSVEAGSVYGYTF	TGTGCCAGCAGCGTAGAGGCGGGGTCCGTCTATGGCTACACCTTC
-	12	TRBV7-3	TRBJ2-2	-	CASSLSSGELFF	TGTGCCAGCAGCTTGAGTAGCGGGGAGCTGTTTTTT
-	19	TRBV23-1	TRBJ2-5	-	CASSQKSPGAVGEKETQYF	TGCGCCAGCAGTCAAAAGTCACCAGGGGCGGTTGGGGAAAAAGAGACCCAGTACTTC
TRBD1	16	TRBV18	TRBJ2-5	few	CASSPTAAGGRETQYF	TGTGCCAGCTCACCAACGGCTGCAGGGGGCCGGGAGACCCAGTACTTC
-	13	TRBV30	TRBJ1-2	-	CAWAWGGSYGYTF	TGTGCCTGGGCCTGGGGAGGATCTTATGGCTACACCTTC
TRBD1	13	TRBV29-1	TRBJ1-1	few	CSVRQGENTEAFF	TGCAGCGTGCGACAGGGAGAGAACACTGAAGCTTTCTTT
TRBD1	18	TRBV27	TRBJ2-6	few	CASSRPGQAASGANVLTF	TGTGCCAGCAGTCGACCGGGACAGGCGGCTTCTGGGGCCAACGTCCTGACTTTC
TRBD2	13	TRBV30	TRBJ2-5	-	CAWAEGLAGHQYF	TGTGCCTGGGCAGAGGGACTAGCGGGACATCAGTACTTC
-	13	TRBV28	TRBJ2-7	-	CASSLLGEIEQYF	TGTGCCAGCAGCCTTCTCGGGGAGATAGAGCAGTACTTC
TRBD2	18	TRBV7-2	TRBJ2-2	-	CASSLARLATPNTGELFF	TGTGCCAGCAGCTTAGCGCGACTAGCGACGCCGAACACCGGGGAGCTGTTTTTT
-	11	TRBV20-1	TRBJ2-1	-	CSARLVNEQFF	TGCAGTGCTAGACTAGTTAATGAGCAGTTCTTC
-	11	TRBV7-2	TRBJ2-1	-	CASTVDNEQFF	TGTGCCAGCACCGTTGACAATGAGCAGTTCTTC
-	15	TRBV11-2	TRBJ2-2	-	CASSFNRGDTGELFF	TGTGCCAGCAGCTTCAACCGGGGAGACACCGGGGAGCTGTTTTTT
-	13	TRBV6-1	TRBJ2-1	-	CASSPQSPGEQFF	TGTGCCAGCAGTCCTCAATCCCCGGGGGAGCAGTTCTTC
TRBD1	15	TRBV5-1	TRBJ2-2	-	CASSWDRPNTGELFF	TGCGCCAGCAGCTGGGACAGACCGAACACCGGGGAGCTGTTTTTT
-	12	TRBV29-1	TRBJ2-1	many	CSVVPGYNEQFF	TGCAGCGTTGTGCCGGGCTACAATGAGCAGTTCTTC
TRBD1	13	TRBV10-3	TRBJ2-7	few	CAISDQGVYEQYF	TGTGCCATCAGTGATCAGGGGGTCTACGAGCAGTACTTC
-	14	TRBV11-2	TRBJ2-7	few	CASSSGLSSYEQYF	TGTGCCAGCAGCTCGGGACTTTCCTCCTACGAGCAGTACTTC
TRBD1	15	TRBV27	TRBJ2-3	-	CASSYLGQGGDTQYF	TGTGCCAGCAGTTATTTAGGACAGGGAGGAGATACGCAGTATTTT
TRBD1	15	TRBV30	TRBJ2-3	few	CAWSRQGVGTDTQYF	TGTGCCTGGAGTCGACAGGGGGTCGGCACAGATACGCAGTATTTT
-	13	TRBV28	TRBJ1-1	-	CASSFQGNTEAFF	TGTGCCAGCAGTTTCCAGGGGAACACTGAAGCTTTCTTT
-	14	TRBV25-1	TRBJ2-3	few	CASSEAIGTDTQYF	TGTGCCAGCAGTGAAGCCATCGGTACAGATACGCAGTATTTT
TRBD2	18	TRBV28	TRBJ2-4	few	CASSFGTSGFQNQDIQYF	TGTGCCAGCAGTTTCGGGACTAGCGGGTTTCAGAATCAGGACATTCAGTACTTC
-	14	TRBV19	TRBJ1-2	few	CASSTVDRIYGYTF	TGTGCCAGTAGTACAGTCGACAGGATCTATGGCTACACCTTC
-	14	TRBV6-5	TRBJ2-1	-	CASSYSTSPLKQFF	TGTGCCAGCAGTTACTCAACTAGTCCACTTAAGCAGTTCTTC
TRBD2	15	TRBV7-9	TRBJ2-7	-	CASSPTSGRENEQYF	TGTGCCAGCAGCCCGACTAGCGGGAGGGAAAACGAGCAGTACTTC
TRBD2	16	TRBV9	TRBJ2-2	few	CASSVTSGRLAGELFF	TGTGCCAGCAGCGTTACCAGCGGGAGATTGGCCGGGGAGCTGTTTTTT
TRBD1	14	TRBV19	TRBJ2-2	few	CASSIRGNGGELFF	TGTGCCAGTAGTATCAGGGGGAACGGCGGGGAGCTGTTTTTT
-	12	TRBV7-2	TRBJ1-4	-	CASSFFYGKLFF	TGTGCCAGCAGCTTCTTCTATGGAAAACTGTTTTTT
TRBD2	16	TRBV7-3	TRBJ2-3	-	CASSLRPGLVSDTQYF	TGTGCCAGCAGCTTACGGCCGGGACTAGTGTCAGATACGCAGTATTTT
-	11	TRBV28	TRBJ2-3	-	CASRYTDTQYF	TGTGCCAGCAGGTACACAGATACGCAGTATTTT
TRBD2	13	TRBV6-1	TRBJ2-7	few	CASSEAGRDEQYF	TGTGCCAGCAGTGAAGCAGGGAGGGACGAGCAGTACTTC
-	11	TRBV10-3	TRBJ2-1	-	CAISEGQGSFF	TGTGCCATCAGTGAGGGGCAGGGTTCGTTCTTC
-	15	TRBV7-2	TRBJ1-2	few	CASSLAPGGGDGYTF	TGTGCCAGCAGCTTAGCGCCGGGGGGTGGGGATGGCTACACCTTC
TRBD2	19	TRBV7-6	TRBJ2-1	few	CASSLDKAWREGSYNEQFF	TGTGCCAGCAGCTTAGATAAGGCATGGCGGGAGGGCTCCTACAATGAGCAGTTCTTC
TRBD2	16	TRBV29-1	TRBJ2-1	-	CSLLSGRGGLLDEQFF	TGCAGCCTACTTAGCGGGAGGGGGGGGTTATTGGATGAGCAGTTCTTC
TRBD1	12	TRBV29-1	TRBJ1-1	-	CSVDRGRLGAFF	TGCAGCGTCGACAGGGGGCGTTTAGGAGCTTTCTTT
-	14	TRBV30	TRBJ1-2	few	CAWSSGGSNYGYTF	TGTGCCTGGAGCAGCGGCGGAAGTAACTATGGCTACACCTTC
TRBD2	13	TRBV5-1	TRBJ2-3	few	CASNAGGTDTQYF	TGCGCCAGCAATGCGGGAGGGACAGATACGCAGTATTTT
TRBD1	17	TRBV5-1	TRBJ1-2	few	CASSLTRGGTGLYGYTF	TGCGCCAGCAGCTTGACCAGGGGGGGGACAGGGCTCTATGGCTACACCTTC
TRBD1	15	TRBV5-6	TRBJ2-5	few	CASTLDRGRRETQYF	TGTGCCAGCACCCTGGACAGGGGAAGAAGGGAGACCCAGTACTTC
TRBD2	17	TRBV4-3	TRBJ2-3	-	CASSQDAAGGGADTQYF	TGCGCCAGCAGCCAAGATGCTGCGGGAGGAGGCGCAGATACGCAGTATTTT
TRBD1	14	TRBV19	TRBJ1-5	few	CASSPRQGKQPQHF	TGTGCCAGTAGTCCCCGACAGGGCAAACAGCCCCAGCATTTT
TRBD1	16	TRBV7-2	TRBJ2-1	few	CASSLFAQGASNEQFF	TGTGCCAGCAGCTTATTTGCGCAGGGGGCGTCGAATGAGCAGTTCTTC
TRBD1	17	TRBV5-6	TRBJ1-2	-	CASSLPGQTSYGYGYTF	TGTGCCAGCAGCTTACCGGGACAGACTTCATATGGTTATGGCTACACCTTC
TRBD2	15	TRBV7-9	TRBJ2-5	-	CASSLGLAEQETQYF	TGTGCCAGCAGCTTAGGACTAGCGGAACAAGAGACCCAGTACTTC
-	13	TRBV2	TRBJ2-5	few	CASSDSYQETQYF	TGTGCCAGCAGTGACAGTTATCAAGAGACCCAGTACTTC
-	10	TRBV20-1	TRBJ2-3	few	CSATSLTQYF	TGCAGTGCTACTAGTCTAACGCAGTATTTT
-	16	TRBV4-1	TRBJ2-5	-	CASSQEGLSPGETQYF	TGCGCCAGCAGCCAAGAAGGACTATCACCGGGGGAGACCCAGTACTTC
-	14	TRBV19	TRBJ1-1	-	CASSDATRDTEAFF	TGTGCCAGTAGTGACGCTACGAGGGACACTGAAGCTTTCTTT
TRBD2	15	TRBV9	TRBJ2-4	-	CASSVNPGGKNIQYF	TGTGCCAGCAGCGTAAATCCGGGGGGCAAAAACATTCAGTACTTC
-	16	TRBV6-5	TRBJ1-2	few	CASSYSIVGANYGYTF	TGTGCCAGCAGTTACTCGATAGTCGGTGCTAACTATGGCTACACCTTC
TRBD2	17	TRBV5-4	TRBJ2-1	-	CASSSPGREGPENEQFF	TGTGCCAGCAGCTCCCCGGGAAGGGAGGGCCCAGAGAATGAGCAGTTCTTC
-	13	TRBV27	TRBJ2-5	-	CASSYGLQETQYF	TGTGCCAGCAGTTACGGGTTACAAGAGACCCAGTACTTC
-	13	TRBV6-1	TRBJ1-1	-	CASSEWANTEAFF	TGTGCCAGCAGTGAATGGGCGAACACTGAAGCTTTCTTT
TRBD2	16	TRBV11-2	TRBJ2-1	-	CASSHTSGRPDNEQFF	TGTGCCAGCAGCCACACGAGCGGGAGGCCCGACAATGAGCAGTTCTTC
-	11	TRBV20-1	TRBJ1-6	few	CSAVPGSALHF	TGCAGTGCCGTACCGGGGTCGGCCCTCCACTTT
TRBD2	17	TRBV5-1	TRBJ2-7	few	CASSLANLAGGSYEQYF	TGCGCCAGCAGCTTGGCGAACCTAGCGGGAGGATCCTACGAGCAGTACTTC
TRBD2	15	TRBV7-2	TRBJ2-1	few	CASSFSGGGYNEQFF	TGTGCCAGCAGCTTTTCGGGAGGAGGGTACAATGAGCAGTTCTTC